This section outlines one T cell receptor (beta chain) sequence together with its context. The antigen this receptor binds is unknown. No base-level quality is on record; no much larger clone is a single base apart. Using the deep immunoSEQ assay, multiplex PCR amplified TCR CDR3 regions from genomic DNA. Extracted genomic DNA from each cell subset was spread evenly across all wells of several immunoSEQ 96-well plates, with each plate serving as a replicate. For sorted subsets, about 220 ng of genomic DNA, equivalent to about 30,000 T cell genomes, went into each replicate PCR. Purified libraries were quantified with a Qubit 3.0 fluorometer, sized on a Bioanalyzer 2100, and re-quantified with the KAPA Library Quantification kit. Each immunoSEQ 96-well plate was sequenced on its own single-read 150-cycle Illumina NextSeq 550 flow cell. In the authors' own workflow: The immunoSEQ output contained only junctional sequences without quality scores, so filtering could not match that applied to full-length reads. To assign V/J genes and CDR3, sequences were annotated using PyIR, a Python wrapper for IgBLAST v1.9, with IMGT germline references. Reads with weak V/J assignments (E-value above 1e-6), missing CDR3, stop codons, out-of-frame junctions, or ambiguous translated residues were removed. V3J clonotypes were defined by identical inferred V gene, J gene, and CDR3 amino acid sequence. Percentage overlap between repertoires was calculated by dividing the number of shared unique clonotypes by the size of the smaller repertoire. Repertoire richness was assessed with RTK rarefaction, the Chao1 estimator, and Recon v2.1 estimates of unobserved clonotypes. OLGA was used to compute generation probabilities for all TCRbeta clonotypes that the gDNA method yielded from a few donors. TCRdb stores this immuneACCESS table with in-frame sequences only. Part of the clones is absent; in the studies checked, under half of the shortfall reflects unresolved V genes, and no reason is known for the rest. The DNA was the basis for D and trimming; V, J and clone size are from that table. In all, the sample holds about 980,000 clones, and approximately 80% of those were seen once. The leading ten clones occupy about 1.5% of the sample.

Donors were healthy HIV-negative adults with no recently reported acute infections or vaccinations. Every donor was a Caucasian adult living in Nashville, Tennessee, USA. Magnetic negative selection was used to enrich CD4+ T cells, after which naive cells were positively selected on CD45RA and the negative fraction became the memory subset. Blood was collected by leukapheresis, and PBMCs were isolated by Ficoll-Histopaque density gradient centrifugation and then cryopreserved in liquid nitrogen vapor phase. Analytical flow cytometry was used to check the purity and quantity of every magnetically sorted T cell population. From each sorted fraction, genomic DNA was isolated and quantified by UV absorbance on a Nanodrop 2000c. This sample was taken from a study of shared clonotypes between healthy human individuals (dated by TCRdb to the early 2020s). At the level of the whole study: The cohort comprised two women and a few men aged 18 to 49 years. Per donor, three plates each were used for CD4 naive and CD4 memory, two for CD8 naive, and one for CD8 memory. The study deeply sequenced blood TCR repertoires of about 5 healthy adults to estimate repertoire size and the extent of clonotype sharing between individuals. To increase sequencing depth and limit assay-specific biases, different laboratories used diverse techniques to prepare libraries and sequence TCR repertoires. Each donor's leukapheresis produced roughly between roughly 0.9 and 9 billion PBMCs.

The paper as a whole reports these results and caveats: Naive subsets generally had larger estimated clonotype richness than memory subsets. Even with the large sequencing depth, rarefaction of the sorted-subset datasets indicated that sequencing was incomplete. Pairwise subsampling indicated that sequencing depth was expected to affect the degree of clonotype sharing among donors. Because the study included only a small number of donors, the genetic and exposure-history diversity represented was limited. Only blood was sampled, and tissue TCR repertoires likely differ from those in blood. When a few donors were compared, the shared fraction of clonotypes was approximately 5% for naive CD4, 3.5% to 4% for naive CD8, roughly 2.5% for memory CD4, and 0.4% for memory CD8. Compared with non-shared clonotypes, clonotypes shared by all four sorted-subset donors had higher generation probabilities.

V is reduced by 5 bases and J by 11 bases, leaving a spacing of 18 bases between them. The germline V gene specifies SGHAT as CDR1 and FQNNGV as CDR2. From the cysteine up to the phenylalanine, the CDR3 has a length of 13 residues. The kept DNA is CDR3 alone, 39 bases in frame from the first base. The sample was memory CD4+ T cells sorted from blood. This sample's cell subset or site label indicates: CD45RA-negative fraction. This clonotype was sampled from a man aged 18 to 30 in good health. Here the chain combines TRBV11-2 and TRBJ1-1; the D gene is perhaps TRBD1, on 5 matching bases. The sequenced DNA: TGTGCCAGCAGCGGAAGGGGTCCGGGGAGGGCTTTCTTT. This translates into CASSGRGPGRAFF.